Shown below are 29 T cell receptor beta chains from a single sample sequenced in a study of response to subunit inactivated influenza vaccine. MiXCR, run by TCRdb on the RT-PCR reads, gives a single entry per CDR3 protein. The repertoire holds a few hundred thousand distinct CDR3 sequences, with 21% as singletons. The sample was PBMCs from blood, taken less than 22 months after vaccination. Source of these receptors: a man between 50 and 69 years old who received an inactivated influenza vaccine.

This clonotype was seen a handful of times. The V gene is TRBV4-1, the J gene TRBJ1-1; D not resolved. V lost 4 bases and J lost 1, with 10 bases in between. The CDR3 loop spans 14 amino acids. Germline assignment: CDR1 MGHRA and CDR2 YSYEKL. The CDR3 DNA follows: TGCGCCAGCAGCCCGTCTTATAGGAACACTGAAGCTTTCTTT. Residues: CASSPSYRNTEAFF.

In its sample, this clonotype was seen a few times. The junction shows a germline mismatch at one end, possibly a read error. CDR3 nucleotide sequence: TGCGCCAGCAGCAAAGAAGGACAGGCAATCGGGGAGCTGTTTTTT. This codes for CASSKEGQAIGELFF. This chain connects TRBV4-3 to TRBJ2-2, with 7 bases fitting TRBD1. The germline gives CDR1 LGHNA, CDR2 YSLEER. The CDR3 is made up of 15 amino acids.

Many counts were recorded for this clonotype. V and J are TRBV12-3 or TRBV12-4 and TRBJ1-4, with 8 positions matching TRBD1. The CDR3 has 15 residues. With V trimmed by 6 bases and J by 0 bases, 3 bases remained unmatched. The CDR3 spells CASRLTGATNEKLFF. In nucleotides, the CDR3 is TGTGCCAGCAGACTGACAGGGGCAACTAATGAAAAACTGTTTTTT.

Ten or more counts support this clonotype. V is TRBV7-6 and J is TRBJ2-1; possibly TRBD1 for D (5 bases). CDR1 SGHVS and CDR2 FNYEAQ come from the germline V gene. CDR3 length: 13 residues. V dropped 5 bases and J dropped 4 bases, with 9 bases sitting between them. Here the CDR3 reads CASSPTGYNEQFF. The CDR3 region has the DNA TGTGCCAGCAGCCCTACAGGATACAATGAGCAGTTCTTC.

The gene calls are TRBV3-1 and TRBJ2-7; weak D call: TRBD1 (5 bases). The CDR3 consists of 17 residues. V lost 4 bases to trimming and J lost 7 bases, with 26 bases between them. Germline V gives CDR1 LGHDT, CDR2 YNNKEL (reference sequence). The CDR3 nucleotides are TGTGCCAGCAGCCGAACGAGTCATGGGGCACCGTTTGAGGAGCAGTACTTC. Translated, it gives CASSRTSHGAPFEEQYF.

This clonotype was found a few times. The CDR3 loop is CASSYGGRGQPQHF. CDR3 DNA sequence: TGTGCCAGCAGTTACGGGGGGCGCGGTCAGCCCCAGCATTTT. The chain is built from TRBV28 and TRBJ1-5; possibly TRBD1 for D (6 bases). The germline gives CDR1 MDHEN, CDR2 SYDVKM. The CDR3 spans 14 residues. Trimming removed 4 bases from V and 6 bases from J, with 13 bases in between.

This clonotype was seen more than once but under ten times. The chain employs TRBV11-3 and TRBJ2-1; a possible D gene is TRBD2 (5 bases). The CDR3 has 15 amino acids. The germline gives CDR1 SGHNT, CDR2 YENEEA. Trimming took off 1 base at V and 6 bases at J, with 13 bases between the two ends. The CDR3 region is CASSLVVGAINEQFF. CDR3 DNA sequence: TGTGCCAGCAGCTTAGTTGTGGGAGCCATCAATGAGCAGTTCTTC.

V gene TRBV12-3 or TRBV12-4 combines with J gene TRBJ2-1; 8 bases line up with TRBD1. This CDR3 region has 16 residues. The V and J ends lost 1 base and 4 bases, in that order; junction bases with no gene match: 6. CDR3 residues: CASSLVEGQGYNEQFF. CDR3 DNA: TGTGCCAGCAGTTTAGTAGAAGGACAGGGATACAATGAGCAGTTCTTC.

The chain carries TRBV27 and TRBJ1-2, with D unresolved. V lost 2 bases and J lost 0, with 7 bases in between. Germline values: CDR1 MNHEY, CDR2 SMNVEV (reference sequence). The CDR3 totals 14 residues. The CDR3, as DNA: TGTGCCAGCAGTTTAAAGTTATCTAACTATGGCTACACCTTC. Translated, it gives CASSLKLSNYGYTF.

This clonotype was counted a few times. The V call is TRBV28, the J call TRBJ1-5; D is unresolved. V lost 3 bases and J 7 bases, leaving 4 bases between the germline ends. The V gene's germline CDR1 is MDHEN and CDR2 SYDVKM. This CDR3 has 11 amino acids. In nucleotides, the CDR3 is TGTGCCAGCAGTTTCGACCAGCCCCAGCATTTT. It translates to CASSFDQPQHF. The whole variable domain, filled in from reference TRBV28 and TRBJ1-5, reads DVKVTQSSRYLVKRTGEKVFLECVQDMDHENMFWYRQDPGLGLRLIYFSYDVKMKEKGDIPEGYSVSREKKERFSLILESASTNQTSMYLCASSFDQPQHFGDGTRLSIL.

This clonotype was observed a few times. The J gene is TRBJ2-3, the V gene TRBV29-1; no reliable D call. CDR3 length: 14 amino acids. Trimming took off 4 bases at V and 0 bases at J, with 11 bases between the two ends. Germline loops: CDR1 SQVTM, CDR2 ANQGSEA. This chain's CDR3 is CSVAALLSTDTQYF. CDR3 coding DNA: TGCAGCGTTGCGGCTCTTTTAAGCACAGATACGCAGTATTTT.

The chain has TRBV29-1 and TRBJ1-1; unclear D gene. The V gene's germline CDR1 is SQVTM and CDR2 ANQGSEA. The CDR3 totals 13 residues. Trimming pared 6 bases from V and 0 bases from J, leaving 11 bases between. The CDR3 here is CSVSGRLNTEAFF. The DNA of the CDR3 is TGCAGCGTGAGTGGCCGCTTGAACACTGAAGCTTTCTTT.

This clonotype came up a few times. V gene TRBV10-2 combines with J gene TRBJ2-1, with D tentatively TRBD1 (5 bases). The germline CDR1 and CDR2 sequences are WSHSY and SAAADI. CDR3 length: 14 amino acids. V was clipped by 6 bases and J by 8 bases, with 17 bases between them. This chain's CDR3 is CASSFQGPLDEQFF. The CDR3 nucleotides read TGCGCCAGCAGCTTCCAGGGTCCATTGGATGAGCAGTTCTTC.

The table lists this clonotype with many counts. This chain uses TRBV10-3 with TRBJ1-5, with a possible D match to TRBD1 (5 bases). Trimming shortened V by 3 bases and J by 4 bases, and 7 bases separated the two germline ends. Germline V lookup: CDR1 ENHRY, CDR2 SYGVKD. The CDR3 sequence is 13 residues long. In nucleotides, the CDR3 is TGTGCCATCAGTGAACGGGGGAATCAGCCCCAGCATTTT. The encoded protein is CAISERGNQPQHF.

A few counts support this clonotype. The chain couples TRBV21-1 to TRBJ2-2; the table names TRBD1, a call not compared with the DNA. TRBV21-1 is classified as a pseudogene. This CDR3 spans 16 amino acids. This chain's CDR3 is CASSKGNRVTTGELFF. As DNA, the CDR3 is TGTGCCAGCAGCAAAGGGAACAGGGTCACCACCGGGGAGCTGTTTTTT.

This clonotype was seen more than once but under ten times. The CDR3 region is CASSLKAAGNTIYF. CDR3 nucleotides: TGTGCCAGCAGTTTAAAGGCAGCTGGAAACACCATATATTTT. The chain employs TRBV12-3 or TRBV12-4 and TRBJ1-3; D gene unclear. Trimming removed 2 bases from V and 2 bases from J, with 7 bases in between. This CDR3 spans 14 amino acids.

The CDR3 DNA is TGTGCCACCTTCGGCGAGGGCGTCAATGAGCAGTTCTTC. Its protein product is CATFGEGVNEQFF. The V call is TRBV10-3, the J call TRBJ2-1; the D gene is possibly TRBD2 (5 bases). Per germline, CDR1 ENHRY and CDR2 SYGVKD. CDR3 size: 13 residues. V was shortened by 10 bases and J by 6 bases, with 16 bases between the two germline ends.

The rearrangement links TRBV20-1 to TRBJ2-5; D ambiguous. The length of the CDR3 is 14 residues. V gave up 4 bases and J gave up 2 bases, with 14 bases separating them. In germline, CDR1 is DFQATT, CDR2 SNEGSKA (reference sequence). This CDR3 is CSATFRSDQETQYF. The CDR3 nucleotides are TGCAGTGCTACGTTCCGGTCGGATCAAGAGACCCAGTACTTC.

The CDR3 loop is CASSPGGSDGLVGGLFF. The CDR3 nucleotides read TGTGCCAGCTCACCTGGAGGTTCTGACGGCCTCGTGGGTGGCCTGTTTTTT. The V call is TRBV18, the J call TRBJ1-4, with D unresolved. Trimming left V 3 bases short and J 14 bases short, with 28 bases between. Germline V lookup: CDR1 KGHSH, CDR2 LQKENI. This CDR3 region has 17 residues.

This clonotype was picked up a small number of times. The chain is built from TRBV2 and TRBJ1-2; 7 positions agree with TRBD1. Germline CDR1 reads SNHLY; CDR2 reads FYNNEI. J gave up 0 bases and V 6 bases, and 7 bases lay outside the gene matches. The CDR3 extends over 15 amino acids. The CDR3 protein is CASSLYTGANYGYTF. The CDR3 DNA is TGTGCCAGCAGCTTATATACAGGGGCTAACTATGGCTACACCTTC. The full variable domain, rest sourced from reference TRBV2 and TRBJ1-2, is EPEVTQTPSHQVTQMGQEVILRCVPISNHLYFYWYRQILGQKVEFLVSFYNNEISEKSEIFDDQFSVERPDGSNFTLKIRSTKLEDSAMYFCASSLYTGANYGYTFGSGTRLTVV.

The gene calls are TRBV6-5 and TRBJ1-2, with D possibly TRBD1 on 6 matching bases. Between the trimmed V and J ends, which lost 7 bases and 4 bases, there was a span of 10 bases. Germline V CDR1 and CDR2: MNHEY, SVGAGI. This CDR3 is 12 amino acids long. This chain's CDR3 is CASTTGSYGYTF. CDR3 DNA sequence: TGTGCCAGCACTACAGGGTCCTATGGCTACACCTTC.

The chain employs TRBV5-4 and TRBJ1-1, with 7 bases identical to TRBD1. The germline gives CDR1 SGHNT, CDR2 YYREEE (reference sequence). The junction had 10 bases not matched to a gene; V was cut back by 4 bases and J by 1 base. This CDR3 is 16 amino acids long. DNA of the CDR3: TGTGCCAGCAGCCGAGGCCTACAGGGGCAGAACACTGAAGCTTTCTTT. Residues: CASSRGLQGQNTEAFF.

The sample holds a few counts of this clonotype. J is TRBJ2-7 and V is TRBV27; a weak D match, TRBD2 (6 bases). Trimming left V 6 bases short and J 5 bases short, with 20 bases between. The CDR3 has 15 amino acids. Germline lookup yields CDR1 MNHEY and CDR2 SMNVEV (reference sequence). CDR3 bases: TGTGCCAGCAGCCGGGGGAGTCGGGGGTCCCACGAGCAGTACTTC. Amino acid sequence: CASSRGSRGSHEQYF.

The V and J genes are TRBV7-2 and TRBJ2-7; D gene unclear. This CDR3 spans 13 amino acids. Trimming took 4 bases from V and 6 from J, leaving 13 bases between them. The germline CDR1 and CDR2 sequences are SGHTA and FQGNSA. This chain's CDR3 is CASSSQTPGEQYF. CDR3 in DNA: TGTGCCAGCAGCTCACAGACCCCTGGCGAGCAGTACTTC.

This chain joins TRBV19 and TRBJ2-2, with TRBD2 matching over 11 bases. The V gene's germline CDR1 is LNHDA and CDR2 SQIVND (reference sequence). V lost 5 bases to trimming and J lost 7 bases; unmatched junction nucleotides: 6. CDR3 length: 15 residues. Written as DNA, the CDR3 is TGTGCCAGTAGTCTTAGCGGGAGGGCCGTCGGGGAGCTGTTTTTT. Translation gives CASSLSGRAVGELFF.

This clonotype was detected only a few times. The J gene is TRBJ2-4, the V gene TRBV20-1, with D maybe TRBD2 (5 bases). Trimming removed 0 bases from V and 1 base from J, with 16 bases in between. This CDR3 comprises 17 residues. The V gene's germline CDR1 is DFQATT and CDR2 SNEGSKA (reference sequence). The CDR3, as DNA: TGCAGTGCTAGAGATCCCCTTATAACTAGTGCCAAAAACATTCAGTACTTC. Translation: CSARDPLITSAKNIQYF.

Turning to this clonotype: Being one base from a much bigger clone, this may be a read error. The CDR3: CACSVVGRNTEAFF. The CDR3 bases are TGTGCCTGCAGCGTAGTTGGCCGGAACACTGAAGCTTTCTTT. The rearrangement joins TRBV9 to TRBJ1-1; D is undetermined. CDR3 size: 14 residues. Per germline, CDR1 SGDLS and CDR2 YYNGEE. Drawing the rest from reference TRBV9 and TRBJ1-1, the complete variable domain is DSGVTQTPKHLITATGQRVTLRCSPRSGDLSVYWYQQSLDQGLQFLIQYYNGEERAKGNILERFSAQQFPDLHSELNLSSLELGDSALYFCACSVVGRNTEAFFGQGTRLTVV.

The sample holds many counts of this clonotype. CDR3 in DNA: TGTGCCAGCAGTCTAGGGACAGGGGGGTATCAGCCCCAGCATTTT. It codes for CASSLGTGGYQPQHF. The rearrangement links TRBV28 to TRBJ1-5; 11 nucleotides agree with TRBD1. J gave up 5 bases and V 5 bases, and 5 bases lay outside the gene matches. There are 15 residues in the CDR3. CDR1 and CDR2 from the germline V gene are MDHEN and SYDVKM.

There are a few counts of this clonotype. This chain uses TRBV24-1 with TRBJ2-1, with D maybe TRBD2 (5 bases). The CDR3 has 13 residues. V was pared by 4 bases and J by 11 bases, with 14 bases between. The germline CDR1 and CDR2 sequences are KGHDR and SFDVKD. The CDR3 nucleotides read TGTGCCACCAGTGACTCCCCTAGCATACAGCAGTTCTTC. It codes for CATSDSPSIQQFF.